The T cell receptor (beta chain) under discussion was sequenced for a study of blood T cell repertoires in COVID-19. TCRdb keeps only in-frame clones here, not all; method: immunoSEQ multiplex PCR. Among around 130,000 clones listed, about 89% were seen once. The CDR3 covers 12 residues. V dropped 1 base and J dropped 4 bases, with 4 bases sitting between them. Germline CDR1 is MGHDK and CDR2 is SYGVNS. The rearrangement uses TRBV25-1 and TRBJ1-2; D not certain. This TCR came from a woman aged 60-70 years with acute or convalescent COVID-19. Sequenced sample: peripheral blood. CDR3 coding DNA: TGTGCCAGCAGTGAATTGAGCTATGGCTACACCTTC. Residues: CASSELSYGYTF.